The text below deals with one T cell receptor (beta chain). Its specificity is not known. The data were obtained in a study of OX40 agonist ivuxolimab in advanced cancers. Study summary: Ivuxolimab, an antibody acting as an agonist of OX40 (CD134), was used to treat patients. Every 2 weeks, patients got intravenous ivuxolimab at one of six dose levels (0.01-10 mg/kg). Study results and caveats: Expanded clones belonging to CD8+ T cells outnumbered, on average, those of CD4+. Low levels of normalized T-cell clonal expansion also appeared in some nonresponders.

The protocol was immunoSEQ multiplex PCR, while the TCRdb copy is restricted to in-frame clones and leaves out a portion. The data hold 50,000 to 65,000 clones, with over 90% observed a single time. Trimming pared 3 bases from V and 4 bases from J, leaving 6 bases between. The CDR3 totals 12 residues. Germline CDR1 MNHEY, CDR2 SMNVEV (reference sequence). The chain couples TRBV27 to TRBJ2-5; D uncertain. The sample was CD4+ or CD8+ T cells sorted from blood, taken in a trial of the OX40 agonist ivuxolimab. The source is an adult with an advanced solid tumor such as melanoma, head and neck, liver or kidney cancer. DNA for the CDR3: TGTGCCAGCAGTTTTCAAGGAGAGACCCAGTACTTC. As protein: CASSFQGETQYF.